This T cell receptor (beta chain) was recovered during a study of T-cell reconstitution after alpha-beta-depleted transplantation in children. The germline V and J ends were trimmed by 6 bases and 6 bases, with 8 bases remaining between them. Germline CDR1 and CDR2: SGHVS and FNYEAQ. This CDR3 contains 12 residues. This clonotype has a handful of counts. During its preparation, the TCRbeta library received unique molecular identifiers. Via MiXCR, TCRdb re-called the PCR reads, giving one row per CDR3 protein. The data show over 300,000 distinct CDR3 sequences, around 10% seen once. The chain joins TRBV7-6 to TRBJ2-2, with D possibly being TRBD2 (5 bases). The material sequenced was PBMCs from the stem cell graft donor, taken from the stem cell graft. The clonotype comes from a human donor who donated a stem cell graft to a child with acute lymphoblastic leukemia. CDR3 sequence reads: CASRGEAGELFF. The CDR3 nucleotides are TGTGCCAGCAGGGGAGAGGCCGGGGAGCTGTTTTTT.